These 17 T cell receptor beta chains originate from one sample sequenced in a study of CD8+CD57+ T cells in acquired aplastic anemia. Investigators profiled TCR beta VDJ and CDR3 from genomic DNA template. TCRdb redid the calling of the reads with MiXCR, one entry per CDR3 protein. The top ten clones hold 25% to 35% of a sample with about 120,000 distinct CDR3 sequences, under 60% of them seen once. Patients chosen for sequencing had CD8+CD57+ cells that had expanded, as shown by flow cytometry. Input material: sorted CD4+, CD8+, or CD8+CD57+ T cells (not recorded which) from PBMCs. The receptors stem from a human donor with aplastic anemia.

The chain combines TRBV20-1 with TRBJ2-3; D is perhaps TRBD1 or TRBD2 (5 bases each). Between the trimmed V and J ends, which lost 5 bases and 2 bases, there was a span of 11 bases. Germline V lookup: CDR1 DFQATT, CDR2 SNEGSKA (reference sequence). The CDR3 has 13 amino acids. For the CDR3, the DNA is TGCAGTGCTTTTCGAGGGGACACAGATACGCAGTATTTT. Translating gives CSAFRGDTDTQYF.

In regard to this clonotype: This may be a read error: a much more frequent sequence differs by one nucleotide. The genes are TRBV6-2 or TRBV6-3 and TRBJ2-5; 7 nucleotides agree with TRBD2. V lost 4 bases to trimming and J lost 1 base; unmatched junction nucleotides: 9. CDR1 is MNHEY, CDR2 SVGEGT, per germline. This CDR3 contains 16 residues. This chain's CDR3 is CASSSSSLAPQETQYF. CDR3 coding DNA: TGTGCCAGCAGTTCTTCCTCACTAGCGCCCCAAGAGACCCAGTACTTC.

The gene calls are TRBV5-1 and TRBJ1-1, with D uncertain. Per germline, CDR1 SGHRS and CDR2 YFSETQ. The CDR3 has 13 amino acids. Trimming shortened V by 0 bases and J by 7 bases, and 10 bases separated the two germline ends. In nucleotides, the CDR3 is TGCGCCAGCAGCTTGGAGGGTCCAGGTGAAGCTTTCTTT. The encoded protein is CASSLEGPGEAFF.

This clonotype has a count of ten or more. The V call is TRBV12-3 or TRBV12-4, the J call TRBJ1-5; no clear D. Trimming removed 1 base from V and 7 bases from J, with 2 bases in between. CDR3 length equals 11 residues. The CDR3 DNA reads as TGTGCCAGCAGTTTAGGACAGCCCCAGCATTTT. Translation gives CASSLGQPQHF.

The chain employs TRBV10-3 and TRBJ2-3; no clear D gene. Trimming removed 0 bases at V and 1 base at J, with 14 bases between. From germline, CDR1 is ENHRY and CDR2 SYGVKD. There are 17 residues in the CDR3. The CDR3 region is CAISESTRSSGTDTQYF. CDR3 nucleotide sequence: TGTGCCATCAGTGAGTCGACTCGGTCTTCTGGCACAGATACGCAGTATTTT.

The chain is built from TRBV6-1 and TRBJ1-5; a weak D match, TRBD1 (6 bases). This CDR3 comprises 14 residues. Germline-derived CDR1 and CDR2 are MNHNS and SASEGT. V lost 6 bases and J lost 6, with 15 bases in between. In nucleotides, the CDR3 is TGTGCCAGCAGCCAATTACAGGGAAGTCAGCCCCAGCATTTT. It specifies CASSQLQGSQPQHF.

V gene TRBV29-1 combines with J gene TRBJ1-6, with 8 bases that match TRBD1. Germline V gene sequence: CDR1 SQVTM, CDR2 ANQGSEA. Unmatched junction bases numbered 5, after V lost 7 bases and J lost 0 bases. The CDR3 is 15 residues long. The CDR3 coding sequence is TGCAGCGCTCGGACAGGGAGCTCCTATAATTCACCCCTCCACTTT. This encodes CSARTGSSYNSPLHF.

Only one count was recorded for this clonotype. The CDR3 is CSADSIGLNTEAFF. The DNA of the CDR3 is TGCAGTGCTGATTCAATAGGGCTGAACACTGAAGCTTTCTTT. The chain employs TRBV20-1 and TRBJ1-1; no reliable D call. The CDR3 totals 14 residues. V lost 5 bases and J lost 0, with 13 bases in between. In germline, CDR1 is DFQATT, CDR2 SNEGSKA (reference sequence).

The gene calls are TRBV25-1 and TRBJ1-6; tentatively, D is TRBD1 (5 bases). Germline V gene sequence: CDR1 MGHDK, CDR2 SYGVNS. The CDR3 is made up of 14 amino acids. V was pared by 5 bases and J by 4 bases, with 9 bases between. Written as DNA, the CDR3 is TGTGCCAGCAGTTATGGGACTTATAATTCACCCCTCCACTTT. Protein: CASSYGTYNSPLHF.

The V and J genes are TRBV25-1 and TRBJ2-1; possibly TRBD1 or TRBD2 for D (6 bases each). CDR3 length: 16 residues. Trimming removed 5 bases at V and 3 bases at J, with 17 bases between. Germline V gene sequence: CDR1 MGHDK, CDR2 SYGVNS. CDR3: CASSYPFGGDYNEQFF. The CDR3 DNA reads TGTGCCAGCAGTTATCCTTTCGGGGGCGACTACAATGAGCAGTTCTTC.

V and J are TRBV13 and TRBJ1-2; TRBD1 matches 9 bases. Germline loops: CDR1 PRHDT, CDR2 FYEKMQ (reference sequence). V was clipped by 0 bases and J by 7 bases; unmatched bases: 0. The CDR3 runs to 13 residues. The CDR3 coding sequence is TGTGCCAGCAGCTTAGGACAGGGGGCTGGCTACACCTTC. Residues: CASSLGQGAGYTF. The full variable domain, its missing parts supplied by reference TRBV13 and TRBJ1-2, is AAGVIQSPRHLIKEKRETATLKCYPIPRHDTVYWYQQGPGQDPQFLISFYEKMQSDKGSIPDRFSAQQFSDYHSELNMSSLELGDSALYFCASSLGQGAGYTFGSGTRLTVV.

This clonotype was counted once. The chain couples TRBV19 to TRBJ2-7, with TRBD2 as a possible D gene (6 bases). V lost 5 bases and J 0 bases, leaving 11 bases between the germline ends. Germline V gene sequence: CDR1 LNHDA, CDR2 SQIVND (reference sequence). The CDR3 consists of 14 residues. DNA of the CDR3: TGTGCCAGTAGTTCGCGGGAAAGCTCCTACGAGCAGTACTTC. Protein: CASSSRESSYEQYF.

CDR3 in DNA: TGTGCCATCAGTCCGACAGGGGAGGCCGGGGAGCTGTTTTTT. This codes for CAISPTGEAGELFF. The chain combines TRBV10-3 with TRBJ2-2; TRBD1 aligns across 8 bases. The CDR3 consists of 14 residues. CDR1 ENHRY and CDR2 SYGVKD come from the germline V gene. After removal of 5 bases from V and 6 bases from J, the junction contained 5 bases not matched to a gene.

CDR3 region: CATAPGESSGANVLTF. For the CDR3, the DNA is TGTGCCACGGCACCGGGCGAAAGCTCTGGGGCCAACGTCCTGACTTTC. The chain has TRBV15 and TRBJ2-6; D is uncertain. From germline, CDR1 is LNHNV and CDR2 YYDKDF (reference sequence). Between the trimmed V and J ends, which lost 9 bases and 0 bases, there was a span of 15 bases. The CDR3 is 16 amino acids.

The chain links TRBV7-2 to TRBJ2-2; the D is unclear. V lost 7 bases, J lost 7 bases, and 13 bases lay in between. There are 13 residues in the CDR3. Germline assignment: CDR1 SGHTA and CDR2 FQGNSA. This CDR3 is CASNLPAVGELFF. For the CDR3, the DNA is TGTGCCAGCAACTTGCCCGCCGTCGGGGAGCTGTTTTTT.

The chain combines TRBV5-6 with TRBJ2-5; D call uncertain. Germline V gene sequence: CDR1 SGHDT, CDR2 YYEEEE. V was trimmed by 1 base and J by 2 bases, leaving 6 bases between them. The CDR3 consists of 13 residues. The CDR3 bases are TGTGCCAGCAGCTTGACAGCTCAAGAGACCCAGTACTTC. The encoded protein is CASSLTAQETQYF.

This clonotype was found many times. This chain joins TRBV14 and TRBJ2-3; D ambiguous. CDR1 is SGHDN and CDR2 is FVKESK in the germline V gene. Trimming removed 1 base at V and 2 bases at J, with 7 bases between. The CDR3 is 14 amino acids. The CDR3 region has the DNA TGTGCCAGCAGCCAAGTAGGGTTCACAGATACGCAGTATTTT. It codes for CASSQVGFTDTQYF.